This T cell receptor beta chain is drawn from a study of blood T cells in healthy people across ages. Whole-study results and caveats: It was held that diversity estimates obtained from one million T cells represented underestimates.

Concerning this clonotype itself: Its specificity is unknown.

The use of a sample-barcoded 5' primer and a J-beta primer mix characterized a second PCR of about 7 to 12 cycles. TCRdb redid the calling of the 5' RACE reads with MiXCR, one entry per CDR3 protein. This table has 550,000 to 800,000 distinct CDR3 sequences, 32% appearing once. This TCR was sampled from a woman over 75 in good health. Material: blood.

This CDR3 is CASSLSIPGGTEAFF. The CDR3 DNA is TGTGCCAGCAGTTTATCGATCCCAGGGGGAACTGAAGCTTTCTTT. The V call is TRBV27, the J call TRBJ1-1, with 7 bases fitting TRBD1. J lost 5 bases, V lost 0 bases, and 6 bases had no gene match. This CDR3 is 15 amino acids long. Germline values: CDR1 MNHEY, CDR2 SMNVEV (reference sequence).